The T cell receptor beta chain described here comes from a study of blood T cells in healthy people across ages. Looked up from germline, CDR1 is DFQATT and CDR2 is SNEGSKA (reference sequence). V gave up 4 bases and J gave up 5 bases; unmatched junction bases: 6. This CDR3 is 14 amino acids long. Primed by a sample-barcoded 5' primer and a J-beta primer mix, a second PCR proceeded for about 7 to 11 cycles. TCRdb re-called the 5' RACE reads with MiXCR, one entry per CDR3 protein. The sample contains over 750,000 distinct CDR3 sequences, 20% to 25% of which appear only once. These same data were also listed under a study on T cells of mothers and their children. In that study: All RNA that had been extracted was used for cDNA synthesis at about 1.5 ug per 15 ul.

The source of this sequence is a boy younger than 18 in good health. This rearrangement joins TRBV20-1 to TRBJ2-5; 11 bases line up with TRBD2. Material: blood. CDR3 nucleotide sequence: TGCAGTGCTACTAGCGGGGGGCGGGCGGAGACCCAGTACTTC. It specifies CSATSGGRAETQYF.